These T cell receptor beta chains were read from a single sample in a study of blood T cell repertoires in COVID-19. Produced via immunoSEQ multiplex PCR; TCRdb's table is partial and in-frame only. The table lists approximately 310,000 clones, around 85% of them singletons. Source material: PBMCs or T cells enriched from blood (not recorded which). All receptors come from a woman in her 30s who had been exposed to COVID-19. Both conserved end residues are part of each CDR3. A D gene is named only where the DNA matches it firmly. Not all rows give a size; the values are once, few, many and, for expanded clones, a class.

TRBJ1-6	NA	NA	TRBV5-5	CASSLDRGVGSYNSPLHF	TGTGCCAGCAGCTTGGATCGCGGGGTAGGGTCCTATAATTCACCCCTCCACTTT
TRBJ1-1	TRBD1	NA	TRBV7-9	CASSLDGDRLEAFF	TGTGCCAGCAGCTTAGATGGGGACAGACTCGAAGCTTTCTTT
TRBJ2-1	NA	NA	TRBV7-2	CASSLAGTRSYNEQFF	TGTGCCAGCAGCTTAGCCGGGACTCGAAGCTACAATGAGCAGTTCTTC
TRBJ2-7	TRBD1	NA	TRBV4-3	CASSQALRDRFTYEQYF	TGCGCCAGCAGCCAAGCCCTTAGGGACAGGTTCACCTACGAGCAGTACTTC
TRBJ1-6	TRBD1	NA	TRBV14	CASSQVSGQASSPLHF	TGTGCCAGCAGCCAAGTTTCGGGACAGGCATCTTCACCCCTCCACTTT
TRBJ1-3	TRBD1	NA	TRBV5-8	CASTGQGHSGNTIYF	TGTGCCAGCACCGGACAGGGACACTCTGGAAACACCATATATTTT
TRBJ1-6	NA	NA	TRBV10-3	CAISEVRTNSPLHF	TGTGCCATCAGTGAAGTCAGGACAAATTCACCCCTCCACTTT
TRBJ1-5	TRBD1	once	TRBV7-2	CASSLEGQGQQPQHF	TGTGCCAGCAGCTTAGAGGGACAGGGGCAACAGCCCCAGCATTTT
TRBJ2-1	TRBD2	NA	TRBV3-1/TRBV3-2	CASRPSGSSYNEQFF	TGTGCCTCACGACCTAGCGGAAGCTCCTACAATGAGCAGTTCTTC
TRBJ2-6	NA	few	TRBV4-2	CASSQSATASGANVLTF	TGTGCCAGCAGCCAATCCGCGACAGCCTCTGGGGCCAACGTCCTGACTTTC
TRBJ2-1	TRBD2	NA	TRBV5-4	CASSLAAGGLNEQFF	TGTGCCAGCAGCTTGGCAGCGGGAGGGTTGAATGAGCAGTTCTTC
TRBJ2-2	NA	NA	TRBV7-2	CASSLPTRWAGELFF	TGTGCCAGCAGCTTACCGACTAGGTGGGCCGGGGAGCTGTTTTTT
TRBJ2-7	TRBD2	NA	TRBV9	CASSFGLAGDEQYF	TGTGCCAGCAGCTTTGGACTAGCGGGCGACGAGCAGTACTTC
TRBJ2-2	NA	NA	TRBV6-1	CASSEDMRGELFF	TGTGCCAGCAGTGAAGATATGCGAGGGGAGCTGTTTTTT
TRBJ2-1	NA	NA	TRBV28	CASSSPGNEQFF	TGTGCCAGCAGTTCCCCGGGCAATGAGCAGTTCTTC
TRBJ2-2	NA	once	TRBV6-1	CASSARQGPGAGELFF	TGTGCCAGCAGTGCCCGACAGGGCCCGGGGGCCGGGGAGCTGTTTTTT